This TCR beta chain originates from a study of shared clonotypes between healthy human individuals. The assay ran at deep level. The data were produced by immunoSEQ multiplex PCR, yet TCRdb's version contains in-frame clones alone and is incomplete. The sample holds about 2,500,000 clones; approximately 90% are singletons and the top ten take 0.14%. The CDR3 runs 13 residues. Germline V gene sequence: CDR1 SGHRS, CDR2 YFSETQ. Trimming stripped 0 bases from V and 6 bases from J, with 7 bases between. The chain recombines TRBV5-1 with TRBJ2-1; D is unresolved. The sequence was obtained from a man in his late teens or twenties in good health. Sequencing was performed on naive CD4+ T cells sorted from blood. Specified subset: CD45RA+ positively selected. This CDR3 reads CASSLVSPNEQFF. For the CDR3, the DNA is TGCGCCAGCAGCTTGGTCAGCCCCAATGAGCAGTTCTTC.